The present entry profiles one TCR beta chain with its context. Authors' methods: Reference gene primer amplification gave nucleated cell count estimates. TCRdb keeps only in-frame clones here, not all; method: immunoSEQ multiplex PCR. V and J calls plus clone size are reproduced from that table; the DNA served to infer D and trimming. The data contain some 270,000 clones, roughly 89% of them seen just once; the ten biggest clones take up about 0.8%. The data were taken from a study of blood T cell repertoires in COVID-19. Study at large: Samples representing acute and convalescent COVID-19 were sourced from the United States, Italy and Spain. In each case, the material was cDNA or gDNA derived from T cells, B-cell-depleted T cells, or PBMCs.

Specimen: peripheral blood. The TCR comes from a man aged 25-40 years with acute or convalescent COVID-19.

Written as DNA, the CDR3 is TGTGCCTGGAGGATTCCAGGGATCTCCTATAATTCACCCCTCCACTTT. Amino acid sequence: CAWRIPGISYNSPLHF. This sequence joins TRBV30 and TRBJ1-6; a weak D match, TRBD1 (5 bases). Trimming stripped 3 bases from V and 0 bases from J, with 12 bases between. This CDR3 is 16 amino acids long. The germline CDR1 and CDR2 sequences are GTSNPN and SVGIG (reference sequence).